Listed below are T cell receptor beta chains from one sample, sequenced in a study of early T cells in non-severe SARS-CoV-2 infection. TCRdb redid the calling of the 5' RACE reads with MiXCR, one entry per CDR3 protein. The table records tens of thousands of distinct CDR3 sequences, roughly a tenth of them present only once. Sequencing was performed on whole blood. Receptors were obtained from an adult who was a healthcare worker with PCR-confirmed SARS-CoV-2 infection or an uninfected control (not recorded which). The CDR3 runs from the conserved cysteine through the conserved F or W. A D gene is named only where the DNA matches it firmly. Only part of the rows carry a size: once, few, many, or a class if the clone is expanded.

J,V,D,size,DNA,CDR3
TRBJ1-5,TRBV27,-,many,TGTGCCAGCAGTTTATCGATCCCAGCTTATAGCAATCAGCCCCAGCATTTT,CASSLSIPAYSNQPQHF
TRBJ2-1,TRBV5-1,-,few,TGCGCCAGCAGCTATTTACAGGCCAGCTCCTACAATGAGCAGTTCTTC,CASSYLQASSYNEQFF
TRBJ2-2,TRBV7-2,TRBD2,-,TGTGCCAGCAGCCCGGGACTAACGAACACCGGGGAGCTGTTTTTT,CASSPGLTNTGELFF
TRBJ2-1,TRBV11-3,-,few,TGTGCCAGCAGCTCACGTAACAGGGGAGGGGATGAGCAGTTCTTC,CASSSRNRGGDEQFF
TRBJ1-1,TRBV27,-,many,TGTGCCAGCAGTTTATACAGTTTGAACACTGAAGCTTTCTTT,CASSLYSLNTEAFF
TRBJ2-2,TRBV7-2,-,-,TGTGCCAGCAGTCCCGCGGGTCCCGGGGAGCTGTTTTTT,CASSPAGPGELFF
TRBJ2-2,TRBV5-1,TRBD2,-,TGCGCCAGCAGCTTTGGACTAGCGGGCGCGACCGGGGAGCTGTTTTTT,CASSFGLAGATGELFF
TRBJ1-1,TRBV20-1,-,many,TGCAGTGCTAGTACGGGAATGAACACTGAAGCTTTCTTT,CSASTGMNTEAFF
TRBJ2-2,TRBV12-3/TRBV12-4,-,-,TGTGCCAGCACCCCCTGGGGGAGAGGGACCGGGGAGCTGTTTTTT,CASTPWGRGTGELFF
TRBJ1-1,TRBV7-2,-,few,TGTGCCAGCAGCTTACAGATGAACACTGAAGCTTTCTTT,CASSLQMNTEAFF
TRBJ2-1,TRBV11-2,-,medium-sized,TGTGCCAGCAGCCCATCCGGGCCCTACAATGAGCAGTTCTTC,CASSPSGPYNEQFF
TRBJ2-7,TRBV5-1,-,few,TGCGCCAGCAGCTCCCAACTGGGTTACGAGCAGTACTTC,CASSSQLGYEQYF
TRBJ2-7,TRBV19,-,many,TGTGCCAGTAGTCTAAGACCTTCCTACGAGCAGTACTTC,CASSLRPSYEQYF
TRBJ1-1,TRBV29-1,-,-,TGCAGCGTTAGGGGAAGCACTGAAGCTTTCTTT,CSVRGSTEAFF
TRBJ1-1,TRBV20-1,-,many,TGCAGTGCTAGGAATTATGAAGCTTTCTTT,CSARNYEAFF
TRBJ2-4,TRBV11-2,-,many,TGTGCCAGCAGCTTAGTAGGAATGGAAGTAGCCAAAAACATTCAGTACTTC,CASSLVGMEVAKNIQYF
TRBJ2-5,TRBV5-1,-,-,TGCGCCAGCAGCTTAGTGGGAGCGGAGACCCAGTACTTC,CASSLVGAETQYF
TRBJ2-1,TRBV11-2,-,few,TGTGCCAGCAGCTCCCGGGACGGTTGGAGTGAGCAGTTCTTC,CASSSRDGWSEQFF
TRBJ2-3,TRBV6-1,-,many,TGTGCCAGCAGGACCGCCTACACAGATACGCAGTATTTT,CASRTAYTDTQYF
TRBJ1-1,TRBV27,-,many,TGTGCCAGCAGCCTTCGGATCGGGGGCACTGAAGCTTTCTTT,CASSLRIGGTEAFF
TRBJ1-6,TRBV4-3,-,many,TGCGCCAGCAGCCAAGATCATCAGCTTAGGAATAATTCACCCCTCCACTTT,CASSQDHQLRNNSPLHF
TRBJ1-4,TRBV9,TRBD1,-,TGTGCCAGCAGCGTAGGTTTCGGGACAGAAGAAAAACTGTTTTTT,CASSVGFGTEEKLFF
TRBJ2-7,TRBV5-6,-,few,TGTGCCAGCAGCCCTTTGGGGTTTGGCGGAGGGGCCTACGAGCAGTACTTC,CASSPLGFGGGAYEQYF
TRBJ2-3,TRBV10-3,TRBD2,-,TGTGCCATCATCCAGGGACTAGCGGGAGGAGATACGCAGTATTTT,CAIIQGLAGGDTQYF
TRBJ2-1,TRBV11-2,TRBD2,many,TGTGCCAGCAGCCCCTTAACGGGGGGGAATTACAATGAGCAGTTCTTC,CASSPLTGGNYNEQFF
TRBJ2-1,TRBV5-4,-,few,TGTGCCAGCAGCGGGGGACTGGGCGGTGAGCAGTTCTTC,CASSGGLGGEQFF
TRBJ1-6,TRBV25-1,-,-,TGTGCCAGCAGAAAGGAACCGGGACAAGCGGATTCACCCCTCCACTTT,CASRKEPGQADSPLHF
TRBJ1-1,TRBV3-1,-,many,TGTGCCAGCAGCCAGGGCCAGGGGATCGACACTGAAGCTTTCTTT,CASSQGQGIDTEAFF
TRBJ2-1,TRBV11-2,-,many,TGTGCCAGCAACGCGGGAATGCCCTACAATGAGCAGTTCTTC,CASNAGMPYNEQFF
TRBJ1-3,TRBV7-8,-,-,TGTGCCAGCAGCTACATTTCAGGAAACACCATATATTTT,CASSYISGNTIYF
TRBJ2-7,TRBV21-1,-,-,TGTGCCAGCAGCAAAGGTGGGGACAGGCTCCGCTACGAGCAGTACTTC,CASSKGGDRLRYEQYF
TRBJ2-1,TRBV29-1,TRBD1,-,TGCAGCGTTGAGTTTGACAGGGGATGGAATGAGCAGTTCTTC,CSVEFDRGWNEQFF
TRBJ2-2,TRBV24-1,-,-,TGTGCCACCAGTCCCCAGACGAACACCGGGGAGCTGTTTTTT,CATSPQTNTGELFF
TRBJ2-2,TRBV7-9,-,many,TGTGCCAGCAGCGCGAACAGGGTGTACACCGGGGAGCTGTTTTTT,CASSANRVYTGELFF
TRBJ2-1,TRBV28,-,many,TGTGCCAGCAGGGGATCGGACAGTAGCTCCTACAATGAGCAGTTCTTC,CASRGSDSSSYNEQFF